This T cell receptor beta chain was profiled in a study of CD4 T cells in relation to SARS-CoV-2 and coronaviruses. This CDR3 has 15 amino acids. J was trimmed by 2 bases and V by 3 bases; bases with no gene match: 3. Germline V gives CDR1 LNHNV, CDR2 YYDKDF (reference sequence). Libraries were prepared by immunoSEQ multiplex PCR; TCRdb keeps only in-frame clonotypes and omits some of them. The data show about 59,000 clones, just over 85% seen once. Whole-study findings and limits: Compared with monoreactive clones, crossreactive clones showed significantly weaker SARS-CoV-2 expansion. Each donor contributed either pre-pandemic or post-infection samples, not both. Roughly 69% of donors had memory CD4+ clonotypes crossrecognizing SARS-CoV-2 and common cold coronavirus spike.

Before the COVID-19 pandemic, during about 2010-2019, CD4+ T cells were taken from unexposed donors. Comment on this clone: Antigen specificity is unknown.

The clonotype was recovered from a human donor in good health. The J gene is TRBJ1-4, the V gene TRBV15, with 7 bases matching TRBD1. The sequencing sample was made of memory CD4+ T cells from PBMCs. The CDR3 spells CATSSDRVTNEKLFF. CDR3 DNA sequence: TGTGCCACCAGCAGCGACAGGGTGACTAATGAAAAACTGTTTTTT.